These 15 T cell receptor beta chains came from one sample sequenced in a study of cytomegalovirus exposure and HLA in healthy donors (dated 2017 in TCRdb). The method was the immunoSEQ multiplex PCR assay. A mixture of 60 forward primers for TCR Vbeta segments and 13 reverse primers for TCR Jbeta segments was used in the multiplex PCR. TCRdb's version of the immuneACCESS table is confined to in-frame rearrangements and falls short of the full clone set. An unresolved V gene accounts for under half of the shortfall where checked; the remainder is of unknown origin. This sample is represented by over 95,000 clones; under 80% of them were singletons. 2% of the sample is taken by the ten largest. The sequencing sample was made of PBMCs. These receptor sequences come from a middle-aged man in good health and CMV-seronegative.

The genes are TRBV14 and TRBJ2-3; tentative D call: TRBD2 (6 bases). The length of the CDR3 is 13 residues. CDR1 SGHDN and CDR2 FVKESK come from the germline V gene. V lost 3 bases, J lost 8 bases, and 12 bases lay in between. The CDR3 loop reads CASSQSRRGTQYF. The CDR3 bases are TGTGCCAGCAGCCAGTCTCGGCGGGGTACGCAGTATTTT. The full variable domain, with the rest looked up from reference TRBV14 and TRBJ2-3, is EAGVTQFPSHSVIEKGQTVTLRCDPISGHDNLYWYRRVMGKEIKFLLHFVKESKQDESGMPNNRFLAERTGGTYSTLKVQPAELEDSGVYFCASSQSRRGTQYFGPGTRLTVL.

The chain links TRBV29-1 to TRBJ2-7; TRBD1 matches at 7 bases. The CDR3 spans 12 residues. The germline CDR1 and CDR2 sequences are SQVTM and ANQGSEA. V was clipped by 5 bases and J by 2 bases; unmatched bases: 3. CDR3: CSVRDSTYEQYF. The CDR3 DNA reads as TGCAGCGTTCGGGACAGTACCTACGAGCAGTACTTC.

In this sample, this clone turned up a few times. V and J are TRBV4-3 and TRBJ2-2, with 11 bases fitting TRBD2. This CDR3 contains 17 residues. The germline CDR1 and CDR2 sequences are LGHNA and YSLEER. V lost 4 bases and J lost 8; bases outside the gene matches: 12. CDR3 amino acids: CASSRDLAGGRGGELFF. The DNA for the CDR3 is TGCGCCAGCAGCCGGGATTTAGCGGGAGGGCGAGGTGGGGAGCTGTTTTTT.

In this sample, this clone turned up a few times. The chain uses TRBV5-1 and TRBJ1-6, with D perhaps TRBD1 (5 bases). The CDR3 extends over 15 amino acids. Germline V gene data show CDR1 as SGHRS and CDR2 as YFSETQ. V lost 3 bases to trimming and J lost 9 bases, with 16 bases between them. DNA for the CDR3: TGCGCCAGCAGCTCCCCTTCAGGGCGCGGTTCACCCCTCCACTTT. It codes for CASSSPSGRGSPLHF. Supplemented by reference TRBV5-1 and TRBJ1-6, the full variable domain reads KAGVTQTPRYLIKTRGQQVTLSCSPISGHRSVSWYQQTPGQGLQFLFEYFSETQRNKGNFPGRFSGRQFSNSRSEMNVSTLELGDSALYLCASSSPSGRGSPLHFGNGTRLTVT.

The CDR3 spells CASTMGQGSTDTQYF. Written as DNA, the CDR3 is TGTGCCAGCACCATGGGACAGGGTAGCACAGATACGCAGTATTTT. V is TRBV6-5 and J is TRBJ2-3, with TRBD1 identical over 9 bases. The CDR3 is 15 residues long. V lost 7 bases, J lost 0 bases, and 5 bases stayed unmatched. Looked up from germline, CDR1 is MNHEY and CDR2 is SVGAGI.

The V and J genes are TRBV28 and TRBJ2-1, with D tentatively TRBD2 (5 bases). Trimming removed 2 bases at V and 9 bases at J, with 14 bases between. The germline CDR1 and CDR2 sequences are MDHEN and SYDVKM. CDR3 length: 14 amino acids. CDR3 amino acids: CASSLESPRGEQFF. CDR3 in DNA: TGTGCCAGCAGTTTAGAATCCCCCCGGGGTGAGCAGTTCTTC.

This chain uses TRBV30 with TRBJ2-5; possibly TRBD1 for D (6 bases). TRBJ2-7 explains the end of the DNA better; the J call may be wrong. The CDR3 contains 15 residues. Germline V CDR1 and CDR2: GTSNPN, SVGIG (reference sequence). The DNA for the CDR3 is TGTGCCTGGAGTTCGCAGGGGTTGGGCACCTACGAGCAGTACTTC. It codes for CAWSSQGLGTYEQYF.

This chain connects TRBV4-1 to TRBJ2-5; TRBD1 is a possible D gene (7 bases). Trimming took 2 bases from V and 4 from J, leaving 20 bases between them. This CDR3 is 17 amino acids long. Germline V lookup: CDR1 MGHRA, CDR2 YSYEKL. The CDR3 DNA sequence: TGCGCCAGCAGCCAATCCCCTTCAGGGGGGTTGTCAGAGACCCAGTACTTC. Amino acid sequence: CASSQSPSGGLSETQYF.

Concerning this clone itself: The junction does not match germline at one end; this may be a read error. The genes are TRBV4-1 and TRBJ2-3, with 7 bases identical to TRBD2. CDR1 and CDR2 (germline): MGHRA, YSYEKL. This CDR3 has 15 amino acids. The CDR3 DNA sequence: TGCGCCAGCAGCCAACGCGGCGGGAGCACCGATACGCAGTATTTT. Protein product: CASSQRGGSTDTQYF.

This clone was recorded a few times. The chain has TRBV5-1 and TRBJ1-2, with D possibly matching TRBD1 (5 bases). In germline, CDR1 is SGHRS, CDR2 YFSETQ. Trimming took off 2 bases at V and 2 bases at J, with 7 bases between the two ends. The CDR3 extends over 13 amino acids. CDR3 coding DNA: TGCGCCAGCAGCTTCGACAGAAACTATGGCTACACCTTC. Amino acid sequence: CASSFDRNYGYTF. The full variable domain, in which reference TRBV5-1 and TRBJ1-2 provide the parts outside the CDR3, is KAGVTQTPRYLIKTRGQQVTLSCSPISGHRSVSWYQQTPGQGLQFLFEYFSETQRNKGNFPGRFSGRQFSNSRSEMNVSTLELGDSALYLCASSFDRNYGYTFGSGTRLTVV.

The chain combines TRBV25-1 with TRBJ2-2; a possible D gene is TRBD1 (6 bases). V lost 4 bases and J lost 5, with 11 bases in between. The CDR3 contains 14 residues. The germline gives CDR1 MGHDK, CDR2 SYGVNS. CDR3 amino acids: CASSVTGLTGELFF. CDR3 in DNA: TGTGCCAGCAGTGTAACAGGGTTAACCGGGGAGCTGTTTTTT.

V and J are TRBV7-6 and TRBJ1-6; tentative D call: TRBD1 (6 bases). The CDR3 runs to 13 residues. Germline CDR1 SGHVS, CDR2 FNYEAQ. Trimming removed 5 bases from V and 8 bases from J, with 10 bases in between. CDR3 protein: CASSPGQHSPLHF. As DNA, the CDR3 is TGTGCCAGCAGCCCCGGACAGCATTCACCCCTCCACTTT.

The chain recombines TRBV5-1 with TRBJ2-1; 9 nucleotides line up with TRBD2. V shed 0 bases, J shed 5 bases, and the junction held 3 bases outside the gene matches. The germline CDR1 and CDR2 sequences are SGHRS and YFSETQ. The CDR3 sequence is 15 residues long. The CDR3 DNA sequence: TGCGCCAGCAGCTTGGCACTAGCGGGCCACAATGAGCAGTTCTTC. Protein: CASSLALAGHNEQFF.

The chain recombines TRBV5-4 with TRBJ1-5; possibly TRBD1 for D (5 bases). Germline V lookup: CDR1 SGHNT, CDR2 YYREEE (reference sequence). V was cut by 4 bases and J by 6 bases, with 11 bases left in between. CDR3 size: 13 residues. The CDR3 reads CASSRGGSQPQHF. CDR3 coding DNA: TGTGCCAGCAGCCGGGGGGGTAGTCAGCCCCAGCATTTT. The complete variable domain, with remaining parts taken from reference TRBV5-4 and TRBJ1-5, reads ETGVTQSPTHLIKTRGQQVTLRCSSQSGHNTVSWYQQALGQGPQFIFQYYREEENGRGNFPPRFSGLQFPNYSSELNVNALELDDSALYLCASSRGGSQPQHFGDGTRLSIL.

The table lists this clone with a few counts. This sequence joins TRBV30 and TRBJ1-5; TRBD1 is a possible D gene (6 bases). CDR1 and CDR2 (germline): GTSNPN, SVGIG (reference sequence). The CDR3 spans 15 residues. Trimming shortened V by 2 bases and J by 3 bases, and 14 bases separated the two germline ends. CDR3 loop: CAWSMYRVSNQPQHF. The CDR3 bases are TGTGCCTGGAGTATGTACAGGGTATCCAATCAGCCCCAGCATTTT. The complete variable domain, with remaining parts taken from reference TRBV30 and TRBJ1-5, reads SQTIHQWPATLVQPVGSPLSLECTVEGTSNPNLYWYRQAAGRGLQLLFYSVGIGQISSEVPQNLSASRPQDRQFILSSKKLLLSDSGFYLCAWSMYRVSNQPQHFGDGTRLSIL.